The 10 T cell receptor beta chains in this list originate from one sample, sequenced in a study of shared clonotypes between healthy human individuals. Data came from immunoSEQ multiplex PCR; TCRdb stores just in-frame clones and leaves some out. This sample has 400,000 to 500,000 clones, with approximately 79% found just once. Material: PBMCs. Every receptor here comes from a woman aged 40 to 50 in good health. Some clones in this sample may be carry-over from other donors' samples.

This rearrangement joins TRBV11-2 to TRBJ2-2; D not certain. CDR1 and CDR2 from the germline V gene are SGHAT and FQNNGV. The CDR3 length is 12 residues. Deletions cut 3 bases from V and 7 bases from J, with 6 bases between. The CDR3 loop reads CASSFISGELFF. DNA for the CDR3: TGTGCCAGCAGCTTTATCAGCGGGGAGCTGTTTTTT.

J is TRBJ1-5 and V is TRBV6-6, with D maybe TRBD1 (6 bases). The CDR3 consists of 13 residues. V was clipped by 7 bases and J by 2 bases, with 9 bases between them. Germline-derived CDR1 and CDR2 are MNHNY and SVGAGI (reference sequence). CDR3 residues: CASNTGRNQPQHF. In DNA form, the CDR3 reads TGTGCCAGCAATACAGGGCGCAATCAGCCCCAGCATTTT.

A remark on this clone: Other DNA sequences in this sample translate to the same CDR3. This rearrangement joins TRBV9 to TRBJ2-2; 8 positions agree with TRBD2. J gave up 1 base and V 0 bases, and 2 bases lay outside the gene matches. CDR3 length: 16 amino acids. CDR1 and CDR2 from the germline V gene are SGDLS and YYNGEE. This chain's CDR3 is CASSVGSGRNTGELFF. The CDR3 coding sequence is TGTGCCAGCAGCGTAGGGAGCGGGAGGAACACCGGGGAGCTGTTTTTT.

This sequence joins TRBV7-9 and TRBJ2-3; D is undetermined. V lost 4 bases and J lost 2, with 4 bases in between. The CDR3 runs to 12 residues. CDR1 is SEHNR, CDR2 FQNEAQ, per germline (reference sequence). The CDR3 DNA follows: TGTGCCAGCAGCTCTTTCACAGATACGCAGTATTTT. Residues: CASSSFTDTQYF.

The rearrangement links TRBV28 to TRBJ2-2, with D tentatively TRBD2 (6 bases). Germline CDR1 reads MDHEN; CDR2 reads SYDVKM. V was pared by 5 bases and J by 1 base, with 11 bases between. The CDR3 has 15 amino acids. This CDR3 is CASSEAGMNTGELFF. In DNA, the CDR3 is TGTGCCAGCAGTGAAGCGGGTATGAACACCGGGGAGCTGTTTTTT.

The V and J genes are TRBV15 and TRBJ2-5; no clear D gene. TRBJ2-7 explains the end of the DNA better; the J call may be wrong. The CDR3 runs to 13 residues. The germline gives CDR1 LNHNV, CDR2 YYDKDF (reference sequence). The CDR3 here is CATSRDHSYEQYF. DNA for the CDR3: TGTGCCACCAGCAGAGATCACAGCTACGAGCAGTACTTC.

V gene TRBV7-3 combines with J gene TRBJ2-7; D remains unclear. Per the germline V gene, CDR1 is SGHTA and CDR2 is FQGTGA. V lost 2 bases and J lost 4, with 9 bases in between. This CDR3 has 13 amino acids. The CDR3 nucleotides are TGTGCCAGCAGCTTATGGGTTGGGTACGAGCAGTACTTC. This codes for CASSLWVGYEQYF.

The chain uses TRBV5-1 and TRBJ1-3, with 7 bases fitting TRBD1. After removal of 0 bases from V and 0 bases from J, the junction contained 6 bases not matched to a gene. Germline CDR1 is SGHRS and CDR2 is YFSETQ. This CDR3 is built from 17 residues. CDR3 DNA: TGCGCCAGCAGCTTGGAAGGGACAGCGGTCTCTGGAAACACCATATATTTT. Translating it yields CASSLEGTAVSGNTIYF.

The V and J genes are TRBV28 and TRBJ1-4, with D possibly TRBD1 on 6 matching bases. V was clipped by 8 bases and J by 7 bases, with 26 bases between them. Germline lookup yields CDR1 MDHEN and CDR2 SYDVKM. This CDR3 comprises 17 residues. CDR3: CASGELKSGGAGEKLFF. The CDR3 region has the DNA TGTGCCAGCGGTGAATTAAAAAGCGGGGGCGCGGGTGAAAAACTGTTTTTT.

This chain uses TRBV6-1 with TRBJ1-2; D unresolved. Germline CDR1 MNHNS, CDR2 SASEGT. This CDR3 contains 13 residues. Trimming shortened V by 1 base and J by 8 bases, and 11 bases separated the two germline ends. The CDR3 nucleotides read TGTGCCAGCAGTGAAGATAGGGTGCTCGGCTACACCTTC. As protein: CASSEDRVLGYTF.